The 26 T cell receptor beta chains below were found in one sample sequenced in a study of cytomegalovirus exposure and HLA in healthy donors. The PCR contained 60 Vbeta and 13 Jbeta primers. Sequencing used immunoSEQ multiplex PCR; TCRdb keeps in-frame clones, though not all of them. The top ten hold roughly 3% of the sample, which has 150,000 to 200,000 clones, about 75% seen once. Sequences were obtained from PBMCs. The origin of the receptors is a woman aged 50 to 60 in good health and CMV-seropositive.

V and J are TRBV18 and TRBJ1-1; no clear D gene. V was cut by 5 bases and J by 4 bases, with 11 bases left in between. Germline CDR1 KGHSH, CDR2 LQKENI. The CDR3 covers 13 residues. In nucleotides, the CDR3 is TGTGCCAGCTCAGAGGGCGGTGGCACTGAAGCTTTCTTT. This translates into CASSEGGGTEAFF.

This sequence joins TRBV5-1 and TRBJ1-1; the D gene is possibly TRBD1 (5 bases). Per germline, CDR1 SGHRS and CDR2 YFSETQ. The CDR3 extends over 13 amino acids. V gave up 2 bases and J gave up 7 bases, with 12 bases separating them. Here the CDR3 reads CASSFGGASEAFF. The CDR3 DNA reads TGCGCCAGCAGCTTCGGAGGGGCGAGTGAAGCTTTCTTT. The whole variable domain, remainder taken from reference TRBV5-1 and TRBJ1-1, is KAGVTQTPRYLIKTRGQQVTLSCSPISGHRSVSWYQQTPGQGLQFLFEYFSETQRNKGNFPGRFSGRQFSNSRSEMNVSTLELGDSALYLCASSFGGASEAFFGQGTRLTVV.

This clone occurred a few times. The gene calls are TRBV19 and TRBJ1-2; D gene uncertain. The V gene lost 3 bases and the J gene lost 1 base, with 12 bases spanning the gap. The CDR3 length is 15 residues. CDR1 and CDR2 (germline): LNHDA, SQIVND (reference sequence). Written as DNA, the CDR3 is TGTGCCAGTAGTATGCCCCTGGAGGGTAACTATGGCTACACCTTC. It codes for CASSMPLEGNYGYTF.

The chain employs TRBV2 and TRBJ2-7, with D uncertain. The germline CDR1 and CDR2 sequences are SNHLY and FYNNEI. The CDR3 has 12 amino acids. V was pared by 4 bases and J by 5 bases, with 9 bases between. The CDR3 is CASSVRVNEQYF. The CDR3 nucleotides read TGTGCCAGCAGTGTTAGAGTGAACGAGCAGTACTTC. The whole variable domain, filled in from reference TRBV2 and TRBJ2-7, reads EPEVTQTPSHQVTQMGQEVILRCVPISNHLYFYWYRQILGQKVEFLVSFYNNEISEKSEIFDDQFSVERPDGSNFTLKIRSTKLEDSAMYFCASSVRVNEQYFGPGTRLTVT.

The V call is TRBV7-3, the J call TRBJ2-3; D not resolved. Germline values: CDR1 SGHTA, CDR2 FQGTGA. Deletions cut 4 bases from V and 0 bases from J, with 17 bases between. This CDR3 is 17 amino acids long. CDR3 DNA: TGTGCCAGCAGCTCAAGCCCCGGAGTGCGAAGCACAGATACGCAGTATTTT. Protein product: CASSSSPGVRSTDTQYF.

The V and J genes are TRBV5-6 and TRBJ2-1; D may be TRBD2 (5 bases). Germline CDR1 is SGHDT and CDR2 is YYEEEE. This CDR3 has 13 residues. V shed 4 bases and J shed 6 bases, with 11 bases lying between them. CDR3 sequence: CASSAGDPNEQFF. The CDR3 DNA sequence: TGTGCCAGCAGCGCCGGGGATCCCAATGAGCAGTTCTTC.

This clone has only one observation. This chain uses TRBV29-1 with TRBJ2-1; D ambiguous. Trimming left V 5 bases short and J 2 bases short, with 16 bases between. The CDR3 consists of 15 residues. Germline CDR1 SQVTM, CDR2 ANQGSEA. The chain's CDR3 is CSVQGGSQTYNEQFF. As DNA, the CDR3 is TGCAGCGTTCAAGGTGGCAGTCAAACCTACAATGAGCAGTTCTTC.

This clone was recorded a few times. The gene calls are TRBV5-4 and TRBJ1-2, with D tentatively TRBD1 (5 bases). Germline V gene lookup returns CDR1 SGHNT and CDR2 YYREEE (reference sequence). The V end was cut by 4 bases, the J end by 8 bases, with 21 bases between. The CDR3 has 15 amino acids. CDR3 sequence reads: CASSPGGVGLRGYTF. The CDR3 nucleotides are TGTGCCAGCAGCCCGGGGGGAGTAGGGCTACGGGGCTACACCTTC.

This clone came up a few times. The chain joins TRBV7-2 to TRBJ2-4; 8 bases are shared with TRBD2. CDR3 length: 18 residues. After removal of 5 bases from V and 5 bases from J, the junction contained 17 bases not matched to a gene. Germline V lookup: CDR1 SGHTA, CDR2 FQGNSA. The CDR3 loop is CASSRSGSSGDLQNIQYF. The CDR3 nucleotides read TGTGCCAGCAGCCGAAGTGGTAGTAGCGGGGATCTCCAAAACATTCAGTACTTC.

The CDR3 DNA is TGTGCCAGCAGCTTATCATCCGAGGAGCAGTACTTC. Its translation: CASSLSSEEQYF. The chain uses TRBV7-9 and TRBJ2-7; no reliable D call. Germline V gene sequence: CDR1 SEHNR, CDR2 FQNEAQ (reference sequence). The length of the CDR3 is 12 residues. The V and J ends lost 2 bases and 7 bases respectively, with 9 bases between them.

The CDR3 DNA follows: TGTGCCAGCAGTCGCAAAGGGACAGACTACAATGAGCAGTTCTTC. Amino acid sequence: CASSRKGTDYNEQFF. The chain joins TRBV6-1 to TRBJ2-1; 7 nucleotides align to TRBD1. CDR3 size: 15 residues. Per germline, CDR1 MNHNS and CDR2 SASEGT. V trimming: 5 bases; J trimming: 3 bases; junction bases outside the gene matches: 7.

The chain employs TRBV7-3 and TRBJ2-1; no reliable D call. Looked up from germline, CDR1 is SGHTA and CDR2 is FQGTGA. The length of the CDR3 is 12 residues. Trimming took 5 bases from V and 9 from J, leaving 11 bases between them. CDR3 sequence reads: CASSRPGSEQFF. The DNA of the CDR3 is TGTGCCAGCAGCCGACCAGGTAGTGAGCAGTTCTTC. Full variable domain (missing parts from reference TRBV7-3 and TRBJ2-1): GAGVSQTPSNKVTEKGKYVELRCDPISGHTALYWYRQSLGQGPEFLIYFQGTGAADDSGLPNDRFFAVRPEGSVSTLKIQRTERGDSAVYLCASSRPGSEQFFGPGTRLTVL.

This chain uses TRBV10-3 with TRBJ2-1; 11 bases are shared with TRBD2. This CDR3 is 19 amino acids long. The V segment lost 10 bases and the J segment 0 bases; nucleotides outside the gene matches: 17. Germline V gene sequence: CDR1 ENHRY, CDR2 SYGVKD. This CDR3 is CATTTLLAGVDSSYNEQFF. The DNA for the CDR3 is TGTGCCACCACCACCCTACTAGCGGGGGTGGACAGCTCCTACAATGAGCAGTTCTTC.

In its sample, this clone was seen once. The chain is built from TRBV18 and TRBJ1-6; D perhaps matches TRBD1 (5 bases). This CDR3 has 15 amino acids. V dropped 5 bases and J dropped 8 bases, with 16 bases sitting between them. Germline-derived CDR1 and CDR2 are KGHSH and LQKENI. For the CDR3, the DNA is TGTGCCAGCTCAACCCGGGGGGGAGTAGATTCACCCCTCCACTTT. Its protein product is CASSTRGGVDSPLHF.

This sequence joins TRBV6-5 and TRBJ1-1; no firm D call. CDR1 is MNHEY and CDR2 is SVGAGI in the germline V gene. The CDR3 extends over 12 amino acids. V gave up 5 bases and J gave up 2 bases, with 6 bases separating them. CDR3 amino acids: CASSEANTEAFF. CDR3 nucleotides: TGTGCCAGCAGTGAAGCTAACACTGAAGCTTTCTTT.

The chain employs TRBV7-3 and TRBJ2-1; D ambiguous. The V gene lost 5 bases and the J gene lost 0 bases, with 11 bases spanning the gap. The CDR3 totals 15 residues. Germline CDR1 is SGHTA and CDR2 is FQGTGA. The CDR3 DNA is TGTGCCAGCAGCGCCCAACAGAGCTCCTACAATGAGCAGTTCTTC. It is translated as CASSAQQSSYNEQFF.

The rearrangement joins TRBV5-1 to TRBJ1-6; TRBD1 matches 7 bases. V shed 3 bases and J 9 bases; nucleotides not matched to a gene: 6. This CDR3 has 14 amino acids. Germline CDR1 SGHRS, CDR2 YFSETQ. For the CDR3, the DNA is TGCGCCAGCAGCTCCGGGACAGTAAGTTCACCCCTCCACTTT. This encodes CASSSGTVSSPLHF.

This clone was seen a single time. CDR3 amino acids: CASSIARENTEAFF. CDR3 DNA sequence: TGTGCCAGTAGTATTGCCAGGGAGAACACTGAAGCTTTCTTT. This sequence joins TRBV19 and TRBJ1-1; a possible D gene is TRBD1 (5 bases). V lost 3 bases, J lost 1 base, and 9 bases lay in between. The CDR3 is 14 amino acids. The V gene's germline CDR1 is LNHDA and CDR2 SQIVND (reference sequence).

The CDR3 reads CATSSLTDTQYF. The CDR3 DNA is TGTGCCACCAGCAGTCTCACAGATACGCAGTATTTT. The chain carries TRBV15 and TRBJ2-3; D ambiguous. This CDR3 has 12 residues. CDR1 and CDR2 (germline): LNHNV, YYDKDF (reference sequence). V gave up 3 bases and J gave up 2 bases, with 3 bases separating them.

The chain recombines TRBV6-5 with TRBJ2-5; D perhaps matches TRBD1 (5 bases). The CDR3 totals 14 residues. Trimming cost V 2 bases and J 5 bases, with 12 bases left between them. CDR1 and CDR2 (germline): MNHEY, SVGAGI. The CDR3 DNA is TGTGCCAGCAGTTACACGACAGTCAGGGAGACCCAGTACTTC. This translates into CASSYTTVRETQYF.

CDR3 in amino acids: CASSPALQGWAFF. The DNA of the CDR3 is TGTGCCAGCAGCCCAGCCCTACAGGGGTGGGCTTTCTTT. The chain employs TRBV9 and TRBJ1-1, with 7 bases identical to TRBD1. The junction had 11 bases not matched to a gene; V was cut back by 4 bases and J by 11 bases. CDR1 and CDR2 (germline): SGDLS, YYNGEE. This CDR3 has 13 amino acids.

The V and J genes are TRBV7-9 and TRBJ1-1, with D tentatively TRBD1 (6 bases). Between the trimmed V and J ends, which lost 2 bases and 1 base, there was a span of 8 bases. Germline V CDR1 and CDR2: SEHNR, FQNEAQ (reference sequence). The CDR3 spans 14 residues. The CDR3: CASSLQGWNTEAFF. CDR3 DNA: TGTGCCAGCAGCTTACAGGGGTGGAACACTGAAGCTTTCTTT. Filled out from reference TRBV7-9 and TRBJ1-1, the complete variable domain reads DTGVSQNPRHKITKRGQNVTFRCDPISEHNRLYWYRQTLGQGPEFLTYFQNEAQLEKSRLLSDRFSAERPKGSFSTLEIQRTEQGDSAMYLCASSLQGWNTEAFFGQGTRLTVV.

The chain uses TRBV25-1 and TRBJ1-2, with D unclear. Germline V gene data show CDR1 as MGHDK and CDR2 as SYGVNS. This CDR3 comprises 15 residues. Trimming stripped 6 bases from V and 7 bases from J, with 21 bases between. CDR3 loop: CASSAPNTAAGGYTF. The CDR3 DNA reads as TGTGCCAGCAGCGCACCAAACACGGCCGCGGGTGGCTACACCTTC.

The chain employs TRBV2 and TRBJ1-4, with 8 bases fitting TRBD1. After removal of 4 bases from V and 2 bases from J, the junction contained 9 bases not matched to a gene. Germline V gene sequence: CDR1 SNHLY, CDR2 FYNNEI. CDR3 size: 17 residues. In DNA, the CDR3 is TGTGCCAGCAGTGGCCCGGGACAGGTTCCCACTAATGAAAAACTGTTTTTT. This encodes CASSGPGQVPTNEKLFF.

The chain employs TRBV5-1 and TRBJ1-3, with D perhaps TRBD1 (6 bases). With 4 bases removed from V and 6 bases from J, the gap between germline ends came to 23 bases. CDR3 length: 17 amino acids. Germline-derived CDR1 and CDR2 are SGHRS and YFSETQ. The CDR3 is CASSLDLAGASENTIYF. In DNA, the CDR3 is TGCGCCAGCAGCCTGGATCTGGCGGGGGCTTCAGAAAACACCATATATTTT.

The chain recombines TRBV19 with TRBJ1-1; D gene ambiguous. CDR3 length: 14 residues. The V gene's germline CDR1 is LNHDA and CDR2 SQIVND (reference sequence). Trimming left V 5 bases short and J 2 bases short, with 12 bases between. The CDR3 DNA is TGTGCCAGTAGTGAAGTTCGGGTTAACACTGAAGCTTTCTTT. Its protein product is CASSEVRVNTEAFF.